Shown below are 18 T cell receptor beta chains from a single sample sequenced in a study of monozygotic twins with inflammatory bowel disease. TCRdb re-called the 5' RACE reads; one entry per CDR3 protein, DNA not given. Found here are some 300,000 distinct CDR3 sequences; the top ten clones hold approximately 5.9%. Material: blood. The receptors shown here come from a human donor with ulcerative colitis or Crohn's disease, or a healthy co-twin of an affected twin (not recorded which).

The chain is built from TRBV29-1 and TRBJ2-5; the TCRdb call, TRBD1, lacks DNA for checking. The CDR3 has 12 amino acids. Per germline, CDR1 SQVTM and CDR2 ANQGSEA. CDR3 protein: CSDRTYQETQYF. Variable domain in full (rest from reference TRBV29-1 and TRBJ2-5): SAVISQKPSRDICQRGTSLTIQCQVDSQVTMMFWYRQQPGQSLTLIATANQGSEATYESGFVIDKFPISRPNLTFSTLTVSNMSPEDSSIYLCSDRTYQETQYFGPGTRLLVL.

The chain has TRBV20-1 and TRBJ2-1; TCRdb's D gene call, TRBD2, goes unchecked for lack of DNA. The CDR3 loop spans 16 amino acids. Germline-derived CDR1 and CDR2 are DFQATT and SNEGSKA (reference sequence). The CDR3 sequence: CSARDLGTSGNNEQFF.

The J gene is TRBJ1-6, the V gene TRBV4-3; TCRdb's D call of TRBD1 is untestable without DNA. The CDR3 covers 18 residues. Germline lookup yields CDR1 LGHNA and CDR2 YSLEER. The CDR3: CASSQDNRERWYNSPLHF.

V usage is TRBV6-1 and J usage is TRBJ1-5. Germline loops: CDR1 MNHNS, CDR2 SASEGT. The CDR3 totals 12 residues. The CDR3 loop reads CASMFVNQPQHF.

The chain couples TRBV7-3 to TRBJ1-1; TCRdb selects TRBD1, and the lack of DNA leaves this call unchecked. This CDR3 contains 16 residues. Germline V lookup: CDR1 SGHTA, CDR2 FQGTGA. Here the CDR3 reads CASSLTGGATNTEAFF.

This chain connects TRBV4-3 to TRBJ1-2; with no DNA, the TCRdb D assignment of TRBD1 cannot be verified. The length of the CDR3 is 17 residues. Germline V gene sequence: CDR1 LGHNA, CDR2 YSLEER. CDR3 sequence: CASSQDHTGQGARGYTF.

The V gene is TRBV7-9, the J gene TRBJ1-1; the TCRdb D gene call, TRBD1, has no DNA to confirm it. Germline lookup yields CDR1 SEHNR and CDR2 FQNEAQ (reference sequence). This CDR3 is 15 amino acids long. The CDR3 loop reads CASSLDPPGDTEAFF.

This chain links TRBV15 with TRBJ2-7. There are 14 residues in the CDR3. The germline CDR1 and CDR2 sequences are LNHNV and YYDKDF (reference sequence). CDR3 loop: CATSRDLGSYEQYF.

The chain combines TRBV19 with TRBJ2-1; TCRdb picks TRBD2, but there is no DNA to check that call. Germline loops: CDR1 LNHDA, CDR2 SQIVND (reference sequence). The CDR3 length is 16 residues. This CDR3 is CASSINSGRRGNEQFF.

The chain combines TRBV12-3 or TRBV12-4 with TRBJ2-2; TCRdb outputs TRBD1, but without DNA this stays unchecked. This CDR3 comprises 15 residues. The CDR3 sequence: CASSFPGGGAGELFF.

The chain uses TRBV19 and TRBJ1-1. CDR3 length equals 13 residues. Germline V lookup: CDR1 LNHDA, CDR2 SQIVND (reference sequence). CDR3 protein: CASKPQSNTEAFF.

CDR3 residues: CASSPDSSSSYNEQFF. The chain couples TRBV7-2 to TRBJ2-1. CDR1 is SGHTA and CDR2 is FQGNSA in the germline V gene. The CDR3 covers 16 residues. Combining the CDR3 with reference TRBV7-2 and TRBJ2-1 gives the whole variable domain GAGVSQSPSNKVTEKGKDVELRCDPISGHTALYWYRQSLGQGLEFLIYFQGNSAPDKSGLPSDRFSAERTGGSVSTLTIQRTQQEDSAVYLCASSPDSSSSYNEQFFGPGTRLTVL.

This sequence joins TRBV7-2 and TRBJ2-3; lacking DNA, the TRBD1 call made by TCRdb goes unchecked. The V gene's germline CDR1 is SGHTA and CDR2 FQGNSA. The CDR3 spans 13 residues. CDR3 loop: CASSVQFTDTQYF.

This rearrangement joins TRBV7-9 to TRBJ2-7; lacking DNA, the TRBD1 call made by TCRdb goes unchecked. The CDR3 sequence is 17 residues long. From germline, CDR1 is SEHNR and CDR2 FQNEAQ (reference sequence). Here the CDR3 reads CASSLHHGTAMIYEQYF.

V gene TRBV13 combines with J gene TRBJ1-1. CDR1 is PRHDT and CDR2 is FYEKMQ in the germline V gene (reference sequence). The CDR3 covers 15 residues. The CDR3: CASSLLELMNTEAFF.

The rearrangement links TRBV29-1 to TRBJ2-5. Germline CDR1 reads SQVTM; CDR2 reads ANQGSEA. The CDR3 consists of 12 residues. The CDR3 sequence is CSVVTEWETQYF.

The chain carries TRBV28 and TRBJ1-2. Germline V CDR1 and CDR2: MDHEN, SYDVKM. This CDR3 region has 11 residues. The CDR3 loop reads CASSFSRGYTF.

J is TRBJ1-2 and V is TRBV27. The CDR3 loop spans 15 amino acids. Germline lookup yields CDR1 MNHEY and CDR2 SMNVEV (reference sequence). This CDR3 is CASSLSGVGGYGYTF.